The 4 T cell receptor beta chains reported below all come from one sample, sequenced in a study of T cells after somatic rescue of genetic block. Method: immunoSEQ multiplex PCR; TCRdb's copy keeps in-frame clones and lacks some. The profile shows roughly 15,000 clones, roughly 70% of them singletons. The source material was peripheral blood mononuclear cells (PBMCs). The receptor source for this set is a boy younger than 18.

The rearrangement uses TRBV9 and TRBJ2-1; TRBD2 agrees at 9 bases. V was pared by 4 bases and J by 7 bases, with 9 bases of the junction left unmatched. The CDR3 totals 15 residues. Germline V gives CDR1 SGDLS, CDR2 YYNGEE. CDR3 amino acids: CASSPGTSSLNEQFF. The CDR3 bases are TGTGCCAGCAGCCCCGGGACTAGCAGTCTAAATGAGCAGTTCTTC.

The chain carries TRBV18 and TRBJ2-7; no firm D call. This CDR3 spans 13 amino acids. Per the germline V gene, CDR1 is KGHSH and CDR2 is LQKENI. V was clipped by 2 bases and J by 2 bases, with 7 bases between them. In nucleotides, the CDR3 is TGTGCCAGCTCACCAAGGGCTACCTACGAGCAGTACTTC. Encoded protein: CASSPRATYEQYF.

The chain joins TRBV6-6 to TRBJ2-5, with D possibly matching TRBD2 (6 bases). The J call may be wrong; the DNA end is better matched by TRBJ2-7. The CDR3 sequence is 14 residues long. CDR1 is MNHNY, CDR2 SVGAGI, per germline (reference sequence). The CDR3 here is CASSYSEGTYEQYF. The CDR3 DNA reads TGTGCCAGCAGTTACTCGGAGGGCACCTACGAGCAGTACTTC.

The chain uses TRBV14 and TRBJ1-2; tentatively, D is TRBD1 (6 bases). Deletions cut 0 bases from V and 8 bases from J, with 22 bases between. Germline V CDR1 and CDR2: SGHDN, FVKESK. There are 17 residues in the CDR3. CDR3 loop: CASSQDRGGDLRGGYTF. As DNA, the CDR3 is TGTGCCAGCAGCCAAGATAGGGGGGGGGACCTAAGAGGCGGCTACACCTTC.